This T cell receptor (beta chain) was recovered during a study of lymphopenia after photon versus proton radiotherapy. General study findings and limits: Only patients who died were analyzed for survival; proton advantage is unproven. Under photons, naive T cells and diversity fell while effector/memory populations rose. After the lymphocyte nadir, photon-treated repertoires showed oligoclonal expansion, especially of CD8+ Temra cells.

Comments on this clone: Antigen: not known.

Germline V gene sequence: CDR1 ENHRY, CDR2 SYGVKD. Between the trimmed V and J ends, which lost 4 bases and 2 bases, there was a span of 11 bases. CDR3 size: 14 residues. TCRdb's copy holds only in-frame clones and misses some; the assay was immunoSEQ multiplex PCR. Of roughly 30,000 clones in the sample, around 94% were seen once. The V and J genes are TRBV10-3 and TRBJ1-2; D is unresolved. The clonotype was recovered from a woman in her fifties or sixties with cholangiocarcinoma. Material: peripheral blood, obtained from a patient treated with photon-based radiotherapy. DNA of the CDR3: TGTGCCATCAGTGCCGGACTCATGAACTATGGCTACACCTTC. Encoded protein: CAISAGLMNYGYTF.